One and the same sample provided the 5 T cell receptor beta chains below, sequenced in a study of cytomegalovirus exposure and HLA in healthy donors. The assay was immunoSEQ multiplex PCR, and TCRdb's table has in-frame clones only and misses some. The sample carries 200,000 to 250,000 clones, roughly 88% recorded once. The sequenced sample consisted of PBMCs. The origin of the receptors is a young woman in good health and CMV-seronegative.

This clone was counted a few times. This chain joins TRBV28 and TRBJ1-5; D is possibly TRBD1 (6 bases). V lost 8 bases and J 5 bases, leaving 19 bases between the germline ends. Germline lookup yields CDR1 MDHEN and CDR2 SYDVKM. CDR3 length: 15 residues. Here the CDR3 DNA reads TGTGCCAGCTTCCCTGGTGGGACATTGCATCAGCCCCAGCATTTT. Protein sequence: CASFPGGTLHQPQHF. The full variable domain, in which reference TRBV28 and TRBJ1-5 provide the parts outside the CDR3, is DVKVTQSSRYLVKRTGEKVFLECVQDMDHENMFWYRQDPGLGLRLIYFSYDVKMKEKGDIPEGYSVSREKKERFSLILESASTNQTSMYLCASFPGGTLHQPQHFGDGTRLSIL.

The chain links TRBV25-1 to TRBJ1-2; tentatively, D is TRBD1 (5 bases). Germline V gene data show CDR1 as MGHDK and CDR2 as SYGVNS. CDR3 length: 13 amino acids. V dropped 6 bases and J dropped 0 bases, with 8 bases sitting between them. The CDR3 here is CASRGAANYGYTF. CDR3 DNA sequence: TGTGCCAGCAGAGGGGCAGCTAACTATGGCTACACCTTC.

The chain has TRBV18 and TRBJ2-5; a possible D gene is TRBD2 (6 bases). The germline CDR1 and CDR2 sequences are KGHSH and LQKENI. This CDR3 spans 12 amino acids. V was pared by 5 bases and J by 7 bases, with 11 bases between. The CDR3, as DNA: TGTGCCAGCTCAACTGGGGGGAGGACCCAGTACTTC. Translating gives CASSTGGRTQYF.

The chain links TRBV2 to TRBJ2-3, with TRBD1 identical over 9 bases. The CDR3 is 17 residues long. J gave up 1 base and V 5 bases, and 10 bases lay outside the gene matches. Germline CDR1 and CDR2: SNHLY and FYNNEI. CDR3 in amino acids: CASSNRDRVRGTDTQYF. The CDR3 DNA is TGTGCCAGCAGTAACCGGGACAGGGTACGGGGCACAGATACGCAGTATTTT.

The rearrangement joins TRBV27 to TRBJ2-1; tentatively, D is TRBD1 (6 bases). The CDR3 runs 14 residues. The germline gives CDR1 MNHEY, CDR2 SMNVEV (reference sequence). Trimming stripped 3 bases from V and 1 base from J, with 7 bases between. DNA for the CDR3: TGTGCCAGCAGTTTTGGGACATCCTACAATGAGCAGTTCTTC. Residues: CASSFGTSYNEQFF.